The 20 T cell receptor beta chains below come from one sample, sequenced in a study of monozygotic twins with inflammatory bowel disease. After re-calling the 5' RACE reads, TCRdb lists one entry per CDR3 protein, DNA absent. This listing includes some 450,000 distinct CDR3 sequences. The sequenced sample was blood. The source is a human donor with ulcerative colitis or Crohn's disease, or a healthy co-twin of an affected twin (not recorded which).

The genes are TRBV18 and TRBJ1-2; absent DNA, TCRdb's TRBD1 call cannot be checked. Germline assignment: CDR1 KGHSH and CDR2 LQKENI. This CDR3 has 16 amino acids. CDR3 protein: CASSRGGIQGNYGYTF.

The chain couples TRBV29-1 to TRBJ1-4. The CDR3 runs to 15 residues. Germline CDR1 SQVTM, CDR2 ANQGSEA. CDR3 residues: CSLGPSAGTNEKLFF.

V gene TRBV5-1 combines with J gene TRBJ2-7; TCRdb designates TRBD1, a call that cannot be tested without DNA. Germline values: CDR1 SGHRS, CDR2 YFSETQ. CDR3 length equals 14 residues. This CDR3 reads CASSSGQAWDEQYF.

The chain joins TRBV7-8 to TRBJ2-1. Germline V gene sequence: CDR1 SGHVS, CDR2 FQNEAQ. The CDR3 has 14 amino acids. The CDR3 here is CASSLVGTTTPQFF.

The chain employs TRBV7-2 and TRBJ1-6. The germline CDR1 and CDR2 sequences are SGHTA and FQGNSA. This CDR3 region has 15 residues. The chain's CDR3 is CASSSLERGSSPLHF.

CDR3: CASSSGTKNIQYF. This chain connects TRBV6-1 to TRBJ2-4. Germline loops: CDR1 MNHNS, CDR2 SASEGT. This CDR3 comprises 13 residues.

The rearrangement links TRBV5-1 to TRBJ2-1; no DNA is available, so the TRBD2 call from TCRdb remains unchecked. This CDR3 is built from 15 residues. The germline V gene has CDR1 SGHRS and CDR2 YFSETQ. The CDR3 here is CASSQTSGRANEQFF.

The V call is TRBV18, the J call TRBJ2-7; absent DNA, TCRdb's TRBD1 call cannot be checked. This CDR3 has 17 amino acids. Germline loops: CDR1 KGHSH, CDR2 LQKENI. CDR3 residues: CASSHLGQHGSSYEQYF. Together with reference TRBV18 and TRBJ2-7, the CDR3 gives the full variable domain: NAGVMQNPRHLVRRRGQEARLRCSPMKGHSHVYWYRQLPEEGLKFMVYLQKENIIDESGMPKERFSAEFPKEGPSILRIQQVVRGDSAAYFCASSHLGQHGSSYEQYFGPGTRLTVT.

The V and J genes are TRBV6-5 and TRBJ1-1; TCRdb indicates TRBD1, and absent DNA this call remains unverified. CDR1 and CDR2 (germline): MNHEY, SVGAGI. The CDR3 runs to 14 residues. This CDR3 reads CASSYSTPGAEAFF.

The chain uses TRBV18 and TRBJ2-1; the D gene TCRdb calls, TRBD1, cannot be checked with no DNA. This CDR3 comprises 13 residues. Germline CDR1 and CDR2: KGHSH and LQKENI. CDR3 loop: CASSHRQINEQFF.

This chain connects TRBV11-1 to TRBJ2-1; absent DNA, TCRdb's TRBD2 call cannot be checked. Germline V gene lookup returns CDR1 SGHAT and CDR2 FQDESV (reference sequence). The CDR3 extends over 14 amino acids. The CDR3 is CASSWASGRDEQFF.

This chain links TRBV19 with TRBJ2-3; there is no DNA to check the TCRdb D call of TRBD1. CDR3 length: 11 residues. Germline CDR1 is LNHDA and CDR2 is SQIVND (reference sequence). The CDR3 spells CASSGPGGPYF.

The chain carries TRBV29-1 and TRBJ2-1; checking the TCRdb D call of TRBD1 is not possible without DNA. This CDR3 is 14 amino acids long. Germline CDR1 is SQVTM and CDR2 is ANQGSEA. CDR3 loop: CSVVRGFPYNEQFF.

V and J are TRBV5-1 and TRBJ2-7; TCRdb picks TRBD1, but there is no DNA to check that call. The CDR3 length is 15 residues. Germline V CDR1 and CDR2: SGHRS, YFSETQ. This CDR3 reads CASSSPQGATYEQYF.

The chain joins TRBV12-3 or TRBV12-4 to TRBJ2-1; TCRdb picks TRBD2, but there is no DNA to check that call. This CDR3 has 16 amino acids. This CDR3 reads CASSLAGAGGPNEQFF.

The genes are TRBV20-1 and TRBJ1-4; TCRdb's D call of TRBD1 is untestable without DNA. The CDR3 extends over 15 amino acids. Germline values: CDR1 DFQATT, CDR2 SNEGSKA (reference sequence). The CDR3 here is CSAGGLGVANEKLFF.

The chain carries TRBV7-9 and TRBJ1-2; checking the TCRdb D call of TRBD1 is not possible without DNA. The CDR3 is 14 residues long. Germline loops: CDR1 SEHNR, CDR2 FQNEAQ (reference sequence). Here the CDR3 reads CASSLGTGGVGYTF.

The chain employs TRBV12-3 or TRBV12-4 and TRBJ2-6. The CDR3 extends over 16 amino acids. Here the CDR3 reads CASSLGPSSGANVLTF.

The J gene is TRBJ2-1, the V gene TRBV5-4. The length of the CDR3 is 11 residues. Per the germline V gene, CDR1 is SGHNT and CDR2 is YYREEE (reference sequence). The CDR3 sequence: CASSWEAEQFF.

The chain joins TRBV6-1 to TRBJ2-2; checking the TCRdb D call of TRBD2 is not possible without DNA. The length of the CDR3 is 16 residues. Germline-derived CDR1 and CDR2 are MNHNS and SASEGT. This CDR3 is CASSTSGPRNTGELFF.